Below are 10 T cell receptor beta chains sequenced from a single sample in a study of shared clonotypes between healthy human individuals. The table came from immunoSEQ multiplex PCR; TCRdb's copy has only in-frame clones and leaves some out. The sample lists around 2.5 million clones; roughly 93% were seen once. Specimen: naive CD4+ T cells from PBMCs. Noted subset: CD45RA+ positively selected. Source of these receptors: a young man in good health. Some clones in this sample may be carry-over from other donors' samples.

The chain employs TRBV28 and TRBJ2-7; D might be TRBD2 (6 bases). The germline V and J ends were trimmed by 8 bases and 0 bases, with 20 bases remaining between them. The germline V gene has CDR1 MDHEN and CDR2 SYDVKM. The CDR3 totals 16 residues. The CDR3 region is CASGPGGTLISYEQYF. DNA of the CDR3: TGTGCCAGCGGACCTGGGGGGACGCTGATCTCCTACGAGCAGTACTTC.

The rearrangement links TRBV9 to TRBJ2-3, with 10 bases fitting TRBD1. This CDR3 region has 15 residues. Germline lookup yields CDR1 SGDLS and CDR2 YYNGEE. The V and J ends lost 4 bases and 2 bases, in that order; junction bases with no gene match: 4. The CDR3 here is CASSRGQGFTDTQYF. As DNA, the CDR3 is TGTGCCAGCAGCCGGGGACAGGGGTTCACAGATACGCAGTATTTT.

The CDR3 is CASAHGQGAPPEAFF. Written as DNA, the CDR3 is TGCGCCAGCGCCCATGGGCAGGGGGCGCCTCCTGAAGCTTTCTTT. V gene TRBV5-1 combines with J gene TRBJ1-1, with 8 bases matching TRBD1. This CDR3 has 15 amino acids. The V and J ends lost 7 bases and 6 bases, in that order; junction bases with no gene match: 14. The germline CDR1 and CDR2 sequences are SGHRS and YFSETQ.

This clone has a handful of counts. The rearrangement uses TRBV19 and TRBJ1-1, with 9 bases aligning to TRBD1. Germline V gene sequence: CDR1 LNHDA, CDR2 SQIVND (reference sequence). The CDR3 spans 15 residues. Trimming took 11 bases from V and 5 from J; bases not matched to a gene: 15. The CDR3 protein is CACTGTGTTWTEAFF. For the CDR3, the DNA is TGTGCCTGTACCGGGACAGGGACCACATGGACTGAAGCTTTCTTT.

The chain is built from TRBV28 and TRBJ1-3; D is possibly TRBD1 (5 bases). Per the germline V gene, CDR1 is MDHEN and CDR2 is SYDVKM. Between the trimmed V and J ends, which lost 6 bases and 6 bases, there was a span of 9 bases. The CDR3 extends over 12 amino acids. The CDR3 sequence is CASRTAQNTIYF. CDR3 DNA sequence: TGTGCCAGCAGGACAGCCCAAAACACCATATATTTT. Complete variable domain (other parts from reference TRBV28 and TRBJ1-3): DVKVTQSSRYLVKRTGEKVFLECVQDMDHENMFWYRQDPGLGLRLIYFSYDVKMKEKGDIPEGYSVSREKKERFSLILESASTNQTSMYLCASRTAQNTIYFGEGSWLTVV.

V is TRBV19 and J is TRBJ1-2; 9 bases match TRBD1. The CDR3 sequence is 17 residues long. The germline gives CDR1 LNHDA, CDR2 SQIVND (reference sequence). V trimming: 5 bases; J trimming: 4 bases; junction bases outside the gene matches: 14. CDR3 sequence: CASSSSFTGGAGYGYTF. The DNA of the CDR3 is TGTGCCAGTAGTTCAAGTTTTACAGGGGGCGCTGGCTATGGCTACACCTTC.

The chain recombines TRBV4-1 with TRBJ1-1; no definite D call. The CDR3 extends over 16 amino acids. Trimming shortened V by 1 base and J by 0 bases, and 12 bases separated the two germline ends. Germline V CDR1 and CDR2: MGHRA, YSYEKL. Here the CDR3 DNA reads TGCGCCAGCAGCCAAGCGGCGGGCACTATGAACACTGAAGCTTTCTTT. This encodes CASSQAAGTMNTEAFF.

The V call is TRBV28, the J call TRBJ2-1; TRBD2 matches at 8 bases. J lost 11 bases, V lost 10 bases, and 10 bases had no gene match. The germline V gene encodes CDR1 MDHEN and CDR2 SYDVKM. This CDR3 is 12 amino acids long. Here the CDR3 DNA reads TGTGCCATCGGGACGGGGGGGGTAAAGCAGTTCTTC. Protein sequence: CAIGTGGVKQFF.

This rearrangement joins TRBV7-2 to TRBJ1-2, with TRBD1 matching 11 bases. J gave up 8 bases and V 5 bases, and 10 bases lay outside the gene matches. The CDR3 covers 15 residues. Germline lookup yields CDR1 SGHTA and CDR2 FQGNSA. The CDR3 reads CASSKAGTGGFGYTF. The CDR3 bases are TGTGCCAGCAGCAAGGCCGGGACAGGGGGTTTCGGCTACACCTTC. Filled out from reference TRBV7-2 and TRBJ1-2, the complete variable domain reads GAGVSQSPSNKVTEKGKDVELRCDPISGHTALYWYRQSLGQGLEFLIYFQGNSAPDKSGLPSDRFSAERTGGSVSTLTIQRTQQEDSAVYLCASSKAGTGGFGYTFGSGTRLTVV.

This chain joins TRBV2 and TRBJ2-1; 8 nucleotides agree with TRBD2. The CDR3 is 14 amino acids. The germline gives CDR1 SNHLY, CDR2 FYNNEI. V gave up 4 bases and J gave up 4 bases; unmatched junction bases: 3. Written as DNA, the CDR3 is TGTGCCAGCAGTGCCCCTAGCGGGTACAATGAGCAGTTCTTC. Translating it yields CASSAPSGYNEQFF.